Listed below are T cell receptor beta chains from one sample, sequenced in a study of T cell repertoires in aging, cancer and after chemotherapy. TCRdb re-analysed the multiplex PCR reads in MiXCR, keeping a single row per CDR3 protein. The sample contains 500 to 750 distinct CDR3 sequences, over 25% of which appear only once. Material for sequencing was blood. These receptors were collected from a human donor in good health. Both conserved end residues are part of each CDR3. The D gene is left open where the match is weak. The size field is filled for only some rows; it gives once, few, many or a size class.

TRBD2,TRBJ2-7,medium-sized,TRBV5-1,CASSLTSGRAGLGEQYF,TGCGCCAGCAGCTTGACTAGCGGGAGGGCCGGTTTGGGCGAGCAGTACTTC
-,TRBJ2-2,large,TRBV6-1,CASSEMRPGELFF,TGTGCCAGCAGTGAAATGAGGCCGGGGGAGCTGTTTTTT
-,TRBJ2-3,large,TRBV4-2,CASSQEYGRTRPRGGTDTQYF,TGTGCCAGCAGCCAAGAGTACGGCCGAACTCGACCGCGAGGAGGCACAGATACGCAGTATTTT
-,TRBJ1-1,medium-sized,TRBV5-1,CASSPEPTNTEAFF,TGCGCCAGCAGCCCGGAACCGACGAACACTGAAGCTTTCTTT
-,TRBJ2-2,-,TRBV5-6,CASSLELKLNTGELFF,TGTGCCAGCAGCTTGGAGCTCAAATTAAACACCGGGGAGCTGTTTTTT
-,TRBJ2-5,large,TRBV27,CASSFSAAFQETQYF,TGTGCCAGCAGTTTTTCAGCGGCGTTTCAAGAGACCCAGTACTTC
-,TRBJ1-1,medium-sized,TRBV20-1,CSARNTEAFF,TGCAGTGCTAGGAACACTGAAGCTTTCTTT
-,TRBJ2-3,-,TRBV27,CASRRGTAGADTQYF,TGTGCCAGCCGCCGGGGGACAGCGGGAGCAGATACGCAGTATTTT
TRBD2,TRBJ2-3,large,TRBV18,CASSPAVAGSTDTQYF,TGTGCCAGCTCACCCGCGGTAGCGGGATCCACAGATACGCAGTATTTT
TRBD1,TRBJ1-1,medium-sized,TRBV18,CASSGTGGMNTEAFF,TGTGCCAGCTCAGGGACAGGGGGGATGAACACTGAAGCTTTCTTT
-,TRBJ1-1,medium-sized,TRBV20-1,CSAREWRAGSQNTEAFF,TGCAGTGCTAGAGAATGGAGGGCAGGTTCTCAGAACACTGAAGCTTTCTTT
-,TRBJ2-6,medium-sized,TRBV4-2,CASSQEGRSSGANVLTF,TGTGCCAGCAGCCAAGAGGGGCGGTCATCTGGGGCCAACGTCCTGACTTTC
TRBD2,TRBJ2-1,-,TRBV24-1,CATSQTSGRVHEQFF,TGTGCCACCAGTCAGACTAGCGGGAGGGTCCATGAGCAGTTCTTC
-,TRBJ2-7,large,TRBV13,CASKARGSSYEQYF,TGTGCCAGCAAAGCGAGAGGGTCCAGCTACGAGCAGTACTTC
-,TRBJ1-1,-,TRBV4-2,CASSQDLALNTEAFF,TGTGCCAGCAGCCAAGATCTAGCCCTGAACACTGAAGCTTTCTTT
-,TRBJ2-3,medium-sized,TRBV10-1,CASSEYGGFTDTQYF,TGCGCCAGCAGTGAGTATGGGGGATTCACAGATACGCAGTATTTT
TRBD1,TRBJ2-7,medium-sized,TRBV20-1,CSARALDRNSYEQYF,TGCAGTGCTAGAGCCTTGGACAGGAACTCCTACGAGCAGTACTTC
-,TRBJ2-5,once,TRBV6-6,CASSYSRSSETQYF,TGTGCCAGCAGTTACTCGAGGTCAAGTGAGACCCAGTACTTC
TRBD1,TRBJ1-5,large,TRBV27,CASSLSTGQGSNQPQHF,TGTGCCAGCAGTTTATCGACCGGACAGGGTAGCAATCAGCCCCAGCATTTT
-,TRBJ2-1,medium-sized,TRBV12-3/TRBV12-4,CASSLETYNEQFF,TGTGCCAGCAGTTTAGAGACATACAATGAGCAGTTCTTC
-,TRBJ2-1,-,TRBV29-1,CSVDLGKGNNEQFF,TGCAGCGTTGATCTAGGGAAGGGTAACAATGAGCAGTTCTTC
TRBD1,TRBJ2-3,few,TRBV6-2/TRBV6-3,CASSFPGQGGTDTQYF,TGTGCCAGCAGTTTCCCGGGACAGGGGGGGACAGATACGCAGTATTTT
-,TRBJ2-7,few,TRBV14,CASSQDRDDLADTYEQYF,TGTGCCAGCAGCCAAGATCGGGACGACTTGGCGGACACCTACGAGCAGTACTTC
-,TRBJ2-7,large,TRBV29-1,CSAIRGNSYEQYF,TGCAGCGCCATAAGGGGGAACTCCTACGAGCAGTACTTC
TRBD2,TRBJ2-3,large,TRBV10-3,CAISALTSGRENTQYF,TGTGCCATCAGTGCCCTGACTAGCGGGAGGGAAAATACGCAGTATTTT
-,TRBJ2-7,large,TRBV20-1,CSTDYRSSYEQYF,TGCAGTACCGACTACAGAAGCTCCTACGAGCAGTACTTC
TRBD2,TRBJ2-3,medium-sized,TRBV20-1,CSANPSGNADTQYF,TGCAGTGCTAACCCTAGCGGGAACGCAGATACGCAGTATTTT
TRBD1,TRBJ2-7,large,TRBV6-2/TRBV6-3,CASSFPGQGSYEQYF,TGTGCCAGCAGTTTCCCGGGACAGGGTAGTTACGAGCAGTACTTC
-,TRBJ1-2,large,TRBV24-1,CATSDLHSTDLYGYTF,TGTGCCACCAGTGATTTGCACAGCACTGACCTCTATGGCTACACCTTC
-,TRBJ1-2,-,TRBV7-9,CASSSTPRCAPFGYTF,TGTGCCAGCAGCTCCACCCCGCGGTGCGCCCCGTTTGGCTACACCTTC
TRBD2,TRBJ2-1,large,TRBV24-1,CATSQTSGTVNEQFF,TGTGCCACCAGTCAGACTAGCGGGACAGTCAATGAGCAGTTCTTC
TRBD1,TRBJ1-5,-,TRBV27,CASSPAGQGSNQPQHF,TGTGCCAGCAGCCCAGCGGGACAGGGTAGCAATCAGCCCCAGCATTTT
TRBD2,TRBJ2-1,medium-sized,TRBV6-1,CASSGLAGGNEQFF,TGTGCCAGCAGCGGACTAGCGGGAGGCAATGAGCAGTTCTTC
-,TRBJ2-2,-,TRBV5-4,CASTRGGKSNTGELFF,TGTGCCAGCACCAGGGGCGGCAAATCGAACACCGGGGAGCTGTTTTTT
-,TRBJ1-1,-,TRBV5-6,CASSLGWTEAFF,TGTGCCAGCAGCTTGGGGTGGACTGAAGCTTTCTTT
TRBD1,TRBJ1-6,-,TRBV28,CASSLGAGGNSPLHF,TGTGCCAGCAGTCTAGGAGCAGGGGGGAATTCACCCCTCCACTTT
-,TRBJ2-2,large,TRBV6-1,CASSEDPGTGELFF,TGTGCCAGCAGTGAAGACCCGGGGACCGGGGAGCTGTTTTTT
TRBD2,TRBJ2-2,medium-sized,TRBV7-2,CASRWALGQAGVDANTGELFF,TGTGCCAGCAGATGGGCCCTCGGGCAAGCGGGAGTGGACGCGAACACCGGGGAGCTGTTTTTT
TRBD2,TRBJ2-2,medium-sized,TRBV4-2,CASSQLAGGPGGELFF,TGTGCCAGCAGCCAACTAGCGGGAGGGCCAGGCGGGGAGCTGTTTTTT